Listed below are T cell receptor beta chains from one sample, sequenced in a study of T cells in tuberculosis. Data came from immunoSEQ multiplex PCR; TCRdb stores just in-frame clones and leaves some out. Among 20,000 to 25,000 clones, roughly nine tenths were seen once, and the ten largest hold roughly 14%. The sample comprised PBMCs. These receptors came from a donor between 10 and 29 years old with latent tuberculosis or without tuberculosis infection. CDR3s include the opening cysteine and the closing phenylalanine or tryptophan. The D gene is left open where the match is weak. Not every row has a clone size; where given, it reads once, few, many or a size class.

j_call | v_call | clone_size | d_call | cdr3_nt | cdr3_aa
TRBJ1-2 | TRBV2 | . | TRBD1 | TGTGCCAGCAGTGGACCAGGGGGCGCGGGGGGCTACACCTTC | CASSGPGGAGGYTF
TRBJ1-1 | TRBV6-5 | . | . | TGTGCCAGCCGCTGGGGCGAGGCATCGAACACTGAAGCTTTCTTT | CASRWGEASNTEAFF
TRBJ2-1 | TRBV10-3 | . | TRBD2 | TGTGCCATCAGTGGAACTAGCGGGTACAATGAGCAGTTCTTC | CAISGTSGYNEQFF
TRBJ1-1 | TRBV9 | . | TRBD1 | TGTGCCAGCAGCCCCCGCGGGACAGGGGTCTTAGGGGAAGCTTTCTTT | CASSPRGTGVLGEAFF
TRBJ2-2 | TRBV4-1 | few | . | TGCGCCAGCAGCCAACTAGGTCGGGGGAACACCGGGGAGCTGTTTTTT | CASSQLGRGNTGELFF
TRBJ1-1 | TRBV5-6 | . | . | TGTGCCAGCAGCCGCTACAGCCTACTGAACACTGAAGCTTTCTTT | CASSRYSLLNTEAFF
TRBJ2-1 | TRBV2 | . | TRBD2 | TGTGCCAGTTTCCAGACCCGGCGGGGGGCCTCCTACAATGAGCAGTTCTTC | CASFQTRRGASYNEQFF
TRBJ2-2 | TRBV12-5 | . | TRBD2 | TGTGCTAGTGCCTATCGACTAGCGGGGGGACTGAACACCGGGGAGCTGTTTTTT | CASAYRLAGGLNTGELFF
TRBJ2-3 | TRBV7-8 | . | . | TGTGCCAGCAGCCCGCCGTTCAGGATGCGGGGGCTGGGGACAGATACGCAGTATTTT | CASSPPFRMRGLGTDTQYF
TRBJ1-2 | TRBV28 | . | . | TGTGCCAGCATCCCGGGGGGGCGCTATGGCTACACCTTC | CASIPGGRYGYTF
TRBJ1-3 | TRBV29-1 | . | TRBD1 | TGCAGCGTAACTCCGACAGGGCATGAGGACACCATATATTTT | CSVTPTGHEDTIYF
TRBJ2-3 | TRBV4-1 | . | . | TGCGCCAGCAGTCGCCCTGGTCCGGTTGATACGCAGTATTTT | CASSRPGPVDTQYF
TRBJ1-4 | TRBV28 | . | . | TGTGCCAGCAGTTTATCCACAGCAACTAATGAAAAACTGTTTTTT | CASSLSTATNEKLFF
TRBJ1-2 | TRBV11-2 | . | TRBD1 | TGTGCCAGCAGCTCCTGGGACAGGGGTACCTATGGCTACACCTTC | CASSSWDRGTYGYTF
TRBJ2-7 | TRBV6-5 | . | TRBD1 | TGTGCCACCTCGGGACAGGGGTACGAGCAGTACTTC | CATSGQGYEQYF
TRBJ2-4 | TRBV5-4 | . | . | TGTGCCAGCAGCTATCGGACAGCCCAAAACATTCAGTACTTC | CASSYRTAQNIQYF
TRBJ1-4 | TRBV6-5 | . | . | TGTGCCAGCAGTTACTCCACAGGGTCGGCTGAAAAACTGTTTTTT | CASSYSTGSAEKLFF
TRBJ1-2 | TRBV5-4 | . | . | TGTGCCAGTAGCTTGGAAGGGAGGGGAAACACCTTC | CASSLEGRGNTF
TRBJ1-2 | TRBV5-1 | . | . | TGCGCCAGCAGCTTGAACTCGGGGAACTATGGCTACACCTTC | CASSLNSGNYGYTF
TRBJ1-2 | TRBV9 | . | TRBD1 | TGTGCCAGCAGCGCTGTAGGGACAGGGCCCTATGGCTACACCTTC | CASSAVGTGPYGYTF
TRBJ2-2 | TRBV11-3 | . | . | TGTGCCAGCAGCTTAGCAGGGCCTCCTACCGGGGAGCTGTTTTTT | CASSLAGPPTGELFF
TRBJ1-1 | TRBV2 | . | . | TGTGCCAGCAGTATTTTGCAGGAAGCTTTCTTT | CASSILQEAFF
TRBJ1-1 | TRBV5-4 | . | . | TGTGCCAGTAGCCTGACAGACTTGAACACTGAAGCTTTCTTT | CASSLTDLNTEAFF
TRBJ1-1 | TRBV2 | . | TRBD1 | TGTGCCAGCAGTGAAGGGGACAGGCAAGCTTTCTTT | CASSEGDRQAFF
TRBJ1-5 | TRBV6-1 | few | TRBD1 | TGTGCCGGTACGACAGGGGGCAATCAGCCCCAGCATTTT | CAGTTGGNQPQHF
TRBJ2-7 | TRBV4-1 | . | . | TGCGCCAGCAGCCAAGCGGTCAGGGGCTCCTACGAGCAGTACTTC | CASSQAVRGSYEQYF
TRBJ1-2 | TRBV10-3 | . | . | TGTGCCATCAGTGATTCTGGGGGGGGCTACACCTTC | CAISDSGGGYTF
TRBJ1-2 | TRBV30 | . | TRBD1 | TGTGCCTGGAGCCTCGACAGGGAGAGCGGCTACACCTTC | CAWSLDRESGYTF
TRBJ2-4 | TRBV15 | . | . | TGTGCCACCAGCAGAGATGCCAGCGCTCTCCACTTC | CATSRDASALHF
TRBJ1-4 | TRBV5-6 | once | TRBD1 | TGTGCCAGCAGCTCACAGGGGTTGACTGAAAAACTGTTTTTT | CASSSQGLTEKLFF
TRBJ2-1 | TRBV6-5 | few | . | TGTGCCAGCGGGCCACAGGGATCTTATGAGCAGTTCTTC | CASGPQGSYEQFF
TRBJ1-2 | TRBV7-2 | . | TRBD1 | TGTGCCAGCAGCTCCGGACAGGGGGGAGCCTATGGCTACACCTTC | CASSSGQGGAYGYTF
TRBJ2-5 | TRBV7-2 | . | . | TGTGCCAGCAGCTTAGGGGTGACTAGCCAAGAGACCCAGTACTTC | CASSLGVTSQETQYF
TRBJ1-2 | TRBV19 | . | TRBD1 | TGTGCCAGTAGTATCCGGGACAGTGGGGGCTACACCTTC | CASSIRDSGGYTF
TRBJ2-7 | TRBV4-3 | . | TRBD1 | TGCGCCAGCAGCCGCCGGGACAGGGACCACGAGCAGTACTTC | CASSRRDRDHEQYF
TRBJ2-1 | TRBV4-3 | . | . | TGCGCCAGCAGCCAACTTAAGGGGAGGGGGTACAATGAGCAGTTCTTC | CASSQLKGRGYNEQFF
TRBJ1-2 | TRBV6-4 | . | TRBD1 | TGTGCCAGCAGTGTGGGACAGAACTATGGCTACACCTTC | CASSVGQNYGYTF
TRBJ1-1 | TRBV5-1 | . | . | TGCGCCAGCAGCTTGCGGGAGGGGACTGAAGCTTTCTTT | CASSLREGTEAFF
TRBJ1-1 | TRBV10-3 | . | . | TGTGCCATCAGTCCATCGGGGAACACTGAAGCTTTCTTT | CAISPSGNTEAFF
TRBJ2-7 | TRBV27 | . | . | TGTGCCAGCAGTTTATCGGGAGGCCCAGGCCACGAGCAGTACTTC | CASSLSGGPGHEQYF
TRBJ2-7 | TRBV11-2 | . | TRBD1 | TGTGCCATCAAGACAGGGCTCGAGCAGTACTTC | CAIKTGLEQYF
TRBJ2-4 | TRBV10-3 | . | TRBD1 | TGTGCCATCAGTGCAGGGACAGGGATTGAAAACATTCAGTACTTC | CAISAGTGIENIQYF
TRBJ1-3 | TRBV28 | . | . | TGTGCCAGCAGTTTATGGGCCGGGGGAGCTGGAAACACCATATATTTT | CASSLWAGGAGNTIYF
TRBJ2-7 | TRBV15 | . | TRBD1 | TGTGCCACCAGCAGAGAGAAGGACAGGTTCTCCTACGAGCAGTACTTC | CATSREKDRFSYEQYF
TRBJ1-3 | TRBV6-5 | . | . | TGTGCCAGCAGTCGACAGAGAAACTCTGGAAACACCATATATTTT | CASSRQRNSGNTIYF
TRBJ2-5 | TRBV20-1 | . | . | TGCAGTGTTGCGGACCAAGAGACCCAGTACTTC | CSVADQETQYF
TRBJ2-7 | TRBV9 | . | TRBD2 | TGTGCCAGCAGTTGGGGGAGCGGGAGCTACGAGCAGTACTTC | CASSWGSGSYEQYF
TRBJ2-5 | TRBV6-5 | . | TRBD2 | TGTGCCAGCAAACTTCAGGGACTACTTACGGAGACCCAGTACTTC | CASKLQGLLTETQYF
TRBJ1-2 | TRBV4-1 | . | TRBD1 | TGCGCCAGCAGCCCGTCCTCCGGGACAGGATATGGCTACACCTTC | CASSPSSGTGYGYTF
TRBJ1-2 | TRBV19 | once | . | TGTGCCAGTAGCATCCGGGACTTCTTGAACTATGGCTACACCTTC | CASSIRDFLNYGYTF
TRBJ1-4 | TRBV5-6 | . | . | TGTGCCAGCAGCTTGTCTGGAGTTGGTAAAGAAAAACTGTTTTTT | CASSLSGVGKEKLFF
TRBJ1-2 | TRBV7-2 | . | TRBD1 | TGTGCCAGCAGCTTGGACAGGTCAGGGTATGGCTACACCTTC | CASSLDRSGYGYTF